The sample holds a few counts of the clone carrying this T cell receptor (beta chain). Its antigen is currently unknown. The entry originates in a study of glioma-infiltrating T cells. Study conclusions and caveats: Above-expected tissue-blood divergence occurred in all gliomas, most in low-grade ones.

Using RNA template, CDR3s of TCR alpha and beta were amplified with iRepertoire arm-PCR. Using its own MiXCR run on the multiplex PCR reads, TCRdb lists one record per CDR3 protein. Altogether about 190,000 distinct CDR3 sequences are present, about 32% being singletons, with the ten largest covering around 20%. The CDR3 has 15 amino acids. V was pared by 5 bases and J by 5 bases, with 10 bases of the junction left unmatched. The chain is built from TRBV12-3 or TRBV12-4 and TRBJ2-5, with 8 bases that match TRBD2. What was sequenced was glioma tissue, nonneoplastic brain tissue, or PBMCs (not recorded which). This receptor was identified in a human donor with low-grade glioma or glioblastoma, undergoing nonglioma brain surgery, or in good health (not recorded which). CDR3 loop: CASSLGLAEGETQYF. CDR3 coding DNA: TGTGCCAGCAGTCTCGGACTAGCAGAAGGGGAGACCCAGTACTTC.